The clone carrying this T cell receptor (beta chain) occurred a few times. Every individual TCR cDNA molecule carried its own unique molecular identifier, which allowed correction of PCR and sequencing errors. Each CDR3 protein gets one entry after TCRdb re-called the 5' RACE reads with MiXCR. The sample includes tens of thousands of distinct CDR3 sequences, 7% to 9% of them seen just once. The sample is drawn from a study of spatial heterogeneity in lung cancer. The time point: sample taken at primary tumor resection. The clonotype comes from a male donor with early-stage non-small cell lung cancer. Source: PBMCs, taken at surgery.

The CDR3 DNA reads TGTGCCAGCAGCAACCGAGGGACAGCCAATGAGCAGTTCTTC. This gives the protein CASSNRGTANEQFF. V is TRBV4-2 and J is TRBJ2-1, with 7 bases that match TRBD1. This CDR3 contains 14 residues. The germline CDR1 and CDR2 sequences are LGHNA and YNFKEQ. V gave up 5 bases and J gave up 6 bases; unmatched junction bases: 7.